This T cell receptor beta chain was identified during a study of T cell responses to AZD1222 COVID-19 vaccine (dated by TCRdb to the early 2020s). Study-wide context: Because spike-specific TCR depth and breadth did not differ between the two schedules, AZD1222 recipients who got a second dose at roughly 4 weeks were pooled with those who got a second dose at roughly 12 weeks. A total of just over 230 trial participants underwent TCR sequencing, of whom about 200 had received two doses of AZD1222 and some 25 had received two doses of the MenACWY control vaccine. Trial participants were enrolled into age subgroups of 18-55, 56-69 and 70-plus years, which contained about 150, 27 and 61 TCR-sequenced participants, respectively.

The meaning of the sample's time point label: baseline before first vaccination. Vaccinee samples came from UK trials COV001 and COV002, including a single-blind randomized controlled phase 2/3 trial of AZD1222 (ChAdOx1 nCoV-19) in healthy adults. Trial participant PBMC samples were collected at day 0 and day 28 after the second dose for TCRbeta chain sequencing. In regard to this clone: Its antigen target is currently unknown. It has no much larger one-base neighbor in the sample; base qualities were not kept.

The CDR3 regions of human TCRbeta chains were analyzed by immunosequencing. The authors' pipeline ran thus. TCRs in the repertoires were matched against a reference library of SARS-CoV-2-specific TCRs that had been generated with the MIRA antigen-specificity platform. Breadth was defined as the fraction of unique TCRs that were SARS-CoV-2-associated, and depth was defined as the fraction of total T cells that were SARS-CoV-2-associated. Using the MIRA data, each spike-specific TCR was assigned both to the spike region to which the TCR was reactive and to a CD4 or CD8 class. Log10-transformed breadth and depth values were compared by one-way ANOVA with Sidak's multiple comparisons tests. TCRdb provides this immuneACCESS table in a form limited to in-frame rearrangements. Some clones are lacking; in checked studies, under half of them reflect an unresolved V gene, and why the rest are absent is not known. V and J calls and clone size come straight from that table; D and trimming were deduced from the DNA. The sample includes roughly 97,000 clones, with about 93% observed a single time. Roughly 5% of the sample goes to the ten largest clones.

Paper-wide results and their limitations: Participants were mostly white British, with more females than males. The authors suggested clonal diversity may have been underestimated. After two AZD1222 doses, both the breadth and the depth of spike-specific TCRs were significantly higher than at day 0 and than in MenACWY recipients. Because no samples from the day 14 peak response were available, repertoires could be characterized only after the peak T cell response. The 56-69-year group was small, and its depth increase did not reach significance, likely because of low power. Nearly half of unique spike-specific TCRs reportedly recognized epitopes outside regions mutated in the B.1.351 and B.1.1.7 variants. CD4 TCRs associated with the vaccine covered the entire spike protein, and the dominant responses were in regions 160-218 and 743-854. Conclusions about previously exposed vaccinees were limited because only five to seven AZD1222 recipients were SARS-CoV-2 seropositive at baseline.

The CDR3 sequence holds 15 residues, the cysteine and phenylalanine included. The entry retains the CDR3 DNA only, 45 bases that are in frame from base 1. The germline V gene (reference sequence) gives CDR1 as SGHKS and CDR2 as YYEKEE. The junction shows trimming of 0 bases on V and 7 bases on J, plus 14 bases between the germline ends. The rearrangement combines TRBV5-5 with TRBJ1-5, and TRBD1 may be the D gene, going by 5 matching bases. The sequence was obtained from an adult in good health. The sample here was peripheral blood, taken on day 0 of AZD1222 vaccination. The CDR3: CASSLDAGQNQPQHF. The sequenced DNA is TGTGCCAGCAGCTTGGATGCAGGGCAGAACCAGCCCCAGCATTTT.